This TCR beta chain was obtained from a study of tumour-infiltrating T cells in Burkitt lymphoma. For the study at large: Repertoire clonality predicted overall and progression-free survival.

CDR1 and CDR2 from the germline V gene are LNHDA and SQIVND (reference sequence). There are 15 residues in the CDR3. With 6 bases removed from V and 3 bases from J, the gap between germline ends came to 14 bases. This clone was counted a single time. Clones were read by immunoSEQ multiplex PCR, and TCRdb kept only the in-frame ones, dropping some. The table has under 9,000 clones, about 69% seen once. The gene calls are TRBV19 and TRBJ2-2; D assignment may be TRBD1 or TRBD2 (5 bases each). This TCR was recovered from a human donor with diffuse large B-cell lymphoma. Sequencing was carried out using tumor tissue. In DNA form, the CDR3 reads TGTGCCAGTAGGCCCGGGGCCCAGGACACCGGGGAGCTGTTTTTT. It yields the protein CASRPGAQDTGELFF.